Listed here are 24 T cell receptor beta chains from one sample, sequenced in a study of response to subunit inactivated influenza vaccine (dated by TCRdb to about 2018). The library was prepared using RT-PCR. Sequencing relied on an Illumina HiSeq 2500. The raw public reads went through TCRdb reprocessing: fastp at Q25, MiXCR clone calling, in-frame beta chains kept. One record per CDR3 amino acid sequence lists the most common genes and DNA. This sample lists approximately 530,000 distinct CDR3 sequences; 6% to 9% were detected once. The ten largest clones represent roughly 13% of the sample. The specimen was PBMCs from blood, collected approximately 25 months after vaccination. Receptors originate from a man aged 45-69 years who received an inactivated influenza vaccine. Donor details come from another sample of the same person, matched by shared clones.

This clonotype came up many times. The V call is TRBV5-1, the J call TRBJ2-3; TRBD1 is a possible D gene (6 bases). Trimming pared 3 bases from V and 5 bases from J, leaving 13 bases between. Germline loops: CDR1 SGHRS, CDR2 YFSETQ. The CDR3 spans 14 residues. Here the CDR3 DNA reads TGCGCCAGCAGCTCCGACAGGCTTGGAGATACGCAGTATTTT. Translation gives CASSSDRLGDTQYF.

This clonotype was observed many times. The chain combines TRBV21-1 with TRBJ1-1. TRBV21-1 is a documented pseudogene. The length of the CDR3 is 13 residues. CDR3 loop: CASSNAGLTEAFF. CDR3 DNA: TGTGCCAGCAGCAACGCAGGGCTCACTGAAGCTTTCTTT.

This chain connects TRBV7-2 to TRBJ1-2, with 8 positions matching TRBD1. The CDR3 runs to 11 residues. Germline CDR1 and CDR2: SGHTA and FQGNSA. The V and J ends lost 11 bases and 8 bases, in that order; junction bases with no gene match: 7. CDR3 sequence: CAQGALGGYTF. DNA for the CDR3: TGTGCCCAGGGGGCGCTTGGGGGCTACACCTTC.

About this clonotype: A much larger clone differs from this one at a single base, so this may be a read error. The CDR3 coding sequence is TGCGCCAGCAGTCGACAAGCGGGAAACAATGAGCAGTTCTTC. It specifies CASSRQAGNNEQFF. V usage is TRBV5-1 and J usage is TRBJ2-1; 7 nucleotides agree with TRBD2. V was clipped by 5 bases and J by 5 bases; unmatched bases: 7. CDR1 and CDR2 (germline): SGHRS, YFSETQ. The CDR3 loop spans 14 amino acids.

The chain links TRBV24-1 to TRBJ2-5, with D possibly TRBD2 on 5 matching bases. The germline V and J ends were trimmed by 1 base and 5 bases, with 7 bases remaining between them. Germline V lookup: CDR1 KGHDR, CDR2 SFDVKD. The CDR3 extends over 13 amino acids. The chain's CDR3 is CATSDLRGETQYF. CDR3 coding DNA: TGTGCCACCAGTGATTTAAGAGGGGAGACCCAGTACTTC.

The rearrangement joins TRBV20-1 to TRBJ2-7, with 11 nucleotides matching TRBD2. Trimming removed 0 bases from V and 4 bases from J; junction bases left unmatched: 8. Germline-derived CDR1 and CDR2 are DFQATT and SNEGSKA (reference sequence). This CDR3 spans 16 amino acids. The CDR3 region has the DNA TGCAGTGCTAGAGATAAGGGACTAGCGGTTATTTACGAGCAGTACTTC. Encoded protein: CSARDKGLAVIYEQYF.

This clonotype has a count of ten or more. V gene TRBV6-2 or TRBV6-3 combines with J gene TRBJ1-1, with 10 bases matching TRBD1. This CDR3 is 14 amino acids long. The germline V gene has CDR1 MNHEY and CDR2 SVGEGT. Trimming at V came to 5 bases and at J to 7 bases, leaving 7 bases not matched to a gene. As DNA, the CDR3 is TGTGCCAGCAGTCGCGACAGGGGGCCCGGTGAAGCTTTCTTT. Its protein product is CASSRDRGPGEAFF.

This clonotype was recorded many times. The chain is built from TRBV28 and TRBJ2-2, with 11 bases aligning to TRBD2. V was clipped by 6 bases and J by 6 bases; unmatched bases: 6. CDR3 length: 15 amino acids. Per germline, CDR1 MDHEN and CDR2 SYDVKM. DNA of the CDR3: TGTGCCAGCAGCCATAGCGGGGGGGCTGCCGGGGAGCTGTTTTTT. Amino acid sequence: CASSHSGGAAGELFF.

This clonotype was recorded many times. The gene calls are TRBV20-1 and TRBJ2-7, with 10 bases that match TRBD2. CDR3 length: 15 amino acids. J gave up 4 bases and V 1 base, and 7 bases lay outside the gene matches. Germline CDR1 and CDR2: DFQATT and SNEGSKA (reference sequence). In DNA form, the CDR3 reads TGCAGTGCTAGAGCGGCTAGCGGGGGTAGTTACGAGCAGTACTTC. Its protein product is CSARAASGGSYEQYF.

The chain joins TRBV5-4 to TRBJ2-1; D is undetermined. Germline V gene sequence: CDR1 SGHNT, CDR2 YYREEE (reference sequence). The CDR3 totals 13 residues. V gave up 1 base and J gave up 9 bases, with 11 bases separating them. The CDR3 nucleotides read TGTGCCAGCAGCTTGTTGGAGTTCGGTGAGCAGTTCTTC. This encodes CASSLLEFGEQFF.

J is TRBJ2-7 and V is TRBV19, with a possible D match to TRBD2 (6 bases). Germline assignment: CDR1 LNHDA and CDR2 SQIVND (reference sequence). This CDR3 contains 14 residues. V was pared by 10 bases and J by 0 bases, with 16 bases between. For the CDR3, the DNA is TGTGCCACCACCCCCCGGGAGAGCTCCTACGAGCAGTACTTC. Translation gives CATTPRESSYEQYF.

The V gene is TRBV9, the J gene TRBJ2-1; D tentatively fits TRBD1 or TRBD2 (5 bases each). The CDR3 spans 15 residues. V gave up 4 bases and J gave up 4 bases, with 15 bases separating them. The germline gives CDR1 SGDLS, CDR2 YYNGEE. The chain's CDR3 is CASSRTGTQYNEQFF. The CDR3 DNA is TGTGCCAGCAGCAGAACCGGGACCCAATACAATGAGCAGTTCTTC.

In this sample, this clonotype turned up a few times. The chain has TRBV7-8 and TRBJ2-7, with D maybe TRBD1 (5 bases). Germline V gene data show CDR1 as SGHVS and CDR2 as FQNEAQ. Trimming removed 4 bases from V and 2 bases from J, with 24 bases in between. This CDR3 comprises 18 residues. CDR3: CASSSTGRVQTFAYEQYF. CDR3 DNA: TGTGCCAGCAGCTCGACGGGCAGGGTACAAACCTTTGCCTACGAGCAGTACTTC.

This clonotype has at least ten counts. The chain has TRBV7-2 and TRBJ1-5; a possible D gene is TRBD1 (5 bases). The CDR3 contains 14 residues. Between the trimmed V and J ends, which lost 5 bases and 0 bases, there was a span of 8 bases. Germline CDR1 SGHTA, CDR2 FQGNSA. The CDR3 DNA is TGTGCCAGCAGCAGCAGGGATAGCAATCAGCCCCAGCATTTT. It is translated as CASSSRDSNQPQHF.

This clonotype was recorded many times. V gene TRBV4-2 combines with J gene TRBJ2-2; D is ambiguous. Germline V gene sequence: CDR1 LGHNA, CDR2 YNFKEQ. V dropped 1 base and J dropped 0 bases, with 9 bases sitting between them. The CDR3 length is 16 residues. This CDR3 is CASSQVHRANTGELFF. As DNA, the CDR3 is TGTGCCAGCAGCCAAGTACATCGGGCGAACACCGGGGAGCTGTTTTTT.

The rearrangement links TRBV12-3 or TRBV12-4 to TRBJ2-7; D perhaps matches TRBD2 (6 bases). Trimming took off 6 bases at V and 4 bases at J, with 16 bases between the two ends. CDR3 size: 14 residues. CDR3 protein: CASSEGAGWYEQYF. The CDR3 DNA sequence: TGTGCCAGCAGCGAAGGAGCGGGTTGGTACGAGCAGTACTTC.

This clonotype was detected many times. V gene TRBV29-1 combines with J gene TRBJ2-7; the D gene is possibly TRBD2 (6 bases). Germline V gene lookup returns CDR1 SQVTM and CDR2 ANQGSEA. The CDR3 runs 14 residues. Trimming took 4 bases from V and 6 from J, leaving 19 bases between them. The CDR3, as DNA: TGCAGCGTTGCTCGTGGGTCGGGAGAGAGCGAGCAGTACTTC. Translation gives CSVARGSGESEQYF.

This clonotype occurred many times. The chain is built from TRBV29-1 and TRBJ2-1; the D is unclear. The V end was cut by 4 bases, the J end by 4 bases, with 11 bases between. This CDR3 has 13 amino acids. Germline V gene sequence: CDR1 SQVTM, CDR2 ANQGSEA. The CDR3 nucleotides are TGCAGCGTTGTAAGTACCCTTTACAATGAGCAGTTCTTC. Translating gives CSVVSTLYNEQFF.

This clonotype was recorded a few times. The rearrangement uses TRBV10-3 and TRBJ2-5, with 7 bases aligning to TRBD1. J was trimmed by 4 bases and V by 7 bases; bases with no gene match: 6. CDR3 size: 13 residues. Germline-derived CDR1 and CDR2 are ENHRY and SYGVKD. CDR3: CAITDRSGETQYF. The CDR3 bases are TGTGCCATCACGGACAGGAGTGGAGAGACCCAGTACTTC.

The sample holds many counts of this clonotype. The chain employs TRBV4-1 and TRBJ2-3; D is ambiguous. The CDR3 spans 16 residues. The V end lost 1 base, the J end lost 1 base, and 12 bases lay between the germline ends. CDR1 is MGHRA, CDR2 YSYEKL, per germline. CDR3 loop: CASSQGNGWGTDTQYF. CDR3 in DNA: TGCGCCAGCAGCCAAGGTAACGGGTGGGGCACAGATACGCAGTATTTT.

A few counts support this clonotype. The V gene is TRBV14, the J gene TRBJ1-4; unclear D gene. CDR1 and CDR2 from the germline V gene are SGHDN and FVKESK. Trimming left V 4 bases short and J 4 bases short, with 10 bases between. CDR3 length equals 14 residues. The CDR3 nucleotides are TGTGCCAGCAGCCCCGTAGGCCTTAATGAAAAACTGTTTTTT. Translation: CASSPVGLNEKLFF.

This clonotype showed up many times. The chain employs TRBV24-1 and TRBJ2-1; D uncertain. The germline V gene encodes CDR1 KGHDR and CDR2 SFDVKD. V gave up 8 bases and J gave up 3 bases, with 13 bases separating them. The CDR3 extends over 14 amino acids. CDR3 nucleotides: TGTGCCACCAAAGGTAGAGGAATCTACAATGAGCAGTTCTTC. Translated, it gives CATKGRGIYNEQFF.

This rearrangement joins TRBV7-2 to TRBJ2-1; TRBD2 matches at 13 bases. Germline-derived CDR1 and CDR2 are SGHTA and FQGNSA. V shed 5 bases, J shed 9 bases, and the junction held 7 bases outside the gene matches. The CDR3 spans 15 residues. The CDR3 DNA reads as TGTGCCAGCAGCCCCGGGACTAGCGGGACTAGTGAGCAGTTCTTC. Translation gives CASSPGTSGTSEQFF. Combining the CDR3 with reference TRBV7-2 and TRBJ2-1 gives the whole variable domain GAGVSQSPSNKVTEKGKDVELRCDPISGHTALYWYRQSLGQGLEFLIYFQGNSAPDKSGLPSDRFSAERTGGSVSTLTIQRTQQEDSAVYLCASSPGTSGTSEQFFGPGTRLTVL.

This clonotype came up many times. The chain has TRBV4-1 and TRBJ2-1; 10 positions agree with TRBD1. Per germline, CDR1 MGHRA and CDR2 YSYEKL. V lost 4 bases, J lost 4 bases, and 7 bases stayed unmatched. The CDR3 has 16 amino acids. CDR3 in DNA: TGCGCCAGCAGCCCTGAAGCGGGACAGGGGTACAATGAGCAGTTCTTC. Protein product: CASSPEAGQGYNEQFF.